The text below deals with one T cell receptor (beta chain). What it recognizes is unknown. The study made its TCR cDNA through 5'RACE template switching. That step introduced a universal primer site along with UMIs. TCRdb analysed the 5' RACE reads with MiXCR anew, one entry per CDR3 protein. Among about 120,000 distinct CDR3 sequences listed, roughly 9% were seen once. This entry comes from a study of T cells after yellow fever vaccination. Across the study: The fractions with low cell numbers were processed using SMART-Seq v4 Ultra Low Input. General study results and limits: A large majority of primary-vaccination clones showed up again after the booster (around 96% CD4, around 90% CD8). The secondary response was weaker, and its peak arrived faster, on day 5 versus 15.

The sample was CD8+ T cells sorted from PBMCs, taken on the day of the yellow fever booster vaccination. The TCR originated in a man aged 18 to 30 who received the YFV17D yellow fever vaccine.

DNA for the CDR3: TGTGCCATCAACCCGGACATAAACTATGGCTACACCTTC. Protein sequence: CAINPDINYGYTF. The chain uses TRBV10-3 and TRBJ1-2, with D possibly being TRBD1 (5 bases). Germline CDR1 and CDR2: ENHRY and SYGVKD. V dropped 7 bases and J dropped 2 bases, with 11 bases sitting between them. This CDR3 is built from 13 residues.